This T cell receptor (beta chain) was recovered during a study of blood T cell repertoires in COVID-19. Study in general: Acute and convalescent COVID-19 samples came from the United States, Italy and Spain. T cells, B-cell-depleted T cells, or PBMCs provided the cDNA or gDNA that served as material.

Libraries were prepared by immunoSEQ multiplex PCR; TCRdb keeps only in-frame clonotypes and omits some of them. Among 250,000 to 350,000 clones, 70% to 90% were seen once, and the ten largest hold roughly 4.3%. Germline V gives CDR1 MDHEN, CDR2 SYDVKM. The CDR3 sequence is 16 residues long. After removal of 3 bases from V and 3 bases from J, the junction contained 7 bases not matched to a gene. This clone was seen once. Participants spanned ages about 18 to 90 years and resided in fewer than 30 US areas. Two consecutive negative NP/OP PCR tests, clearance, or resolved symptoms defined Cohort 3 recovery.

Material for sequencing was PBMCs or T cells enriched from blood (not recorded which). This TCR was recovered from a woman younger than 45 who had recovered from COVID-19. The chain couples TRBV28 to TRBJ1-2, with 10 positions matching TRBD1. The CDR3 sequence: CASSFGGTGEYYGYTF. The CDR3 nucleotides are TGTGCCAGCAGTTTCGGGGGGACAGGGGAGTACTATGGCTACACCTTC.